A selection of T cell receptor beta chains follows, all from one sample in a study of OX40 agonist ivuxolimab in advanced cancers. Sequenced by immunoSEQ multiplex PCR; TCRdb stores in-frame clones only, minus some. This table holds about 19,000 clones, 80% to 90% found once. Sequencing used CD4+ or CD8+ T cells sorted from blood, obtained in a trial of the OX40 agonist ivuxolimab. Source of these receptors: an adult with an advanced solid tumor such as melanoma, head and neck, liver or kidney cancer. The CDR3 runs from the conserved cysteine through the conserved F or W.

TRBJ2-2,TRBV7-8,CASSLASGELFF
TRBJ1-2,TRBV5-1,CASSFDSNYGYTF
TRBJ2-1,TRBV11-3,CASSLGTGIEQFF
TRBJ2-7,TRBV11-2,CASSKTRVTGSGQYF
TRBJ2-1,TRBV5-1,CASSLQGVAYNEQFF
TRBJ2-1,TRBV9,CASSVQNYYNEQFF
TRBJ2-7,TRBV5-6,CASSLATGGFGYEQYF
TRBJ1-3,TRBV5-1,CANTSGDREPVGGNTIYF
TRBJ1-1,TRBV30,CAWKGTGDGAFF
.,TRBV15,CATREGASGNLEQYF
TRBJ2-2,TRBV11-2,CASSLDPGGSTGELFF
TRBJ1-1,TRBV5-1,CASSSGTYSNTEAFF
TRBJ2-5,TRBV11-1,CASSPIGLAGQETQYF
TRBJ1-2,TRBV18,CASSPKTAPTLYGYTF
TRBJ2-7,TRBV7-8,CASSTIRGAAEQYF
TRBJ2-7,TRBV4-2,CASSHKSSGRTNEQYF
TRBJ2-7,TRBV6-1,CASSEDDRGTGEQYF
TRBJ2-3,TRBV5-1,CASSLSSGSTDTQYF
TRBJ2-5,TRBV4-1,CASSQWRGEEQYF
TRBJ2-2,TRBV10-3,CAIEDKTGAAGELFF
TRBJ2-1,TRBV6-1,CASSEQPHTSGRANEQFF
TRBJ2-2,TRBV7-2,CASSLLAQNTGELFF
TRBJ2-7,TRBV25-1,CASTSGSYEQYF
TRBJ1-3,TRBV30,CAWSRTGGSGNTIYF
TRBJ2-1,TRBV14,CASSPGQGPLFAYNEQFF
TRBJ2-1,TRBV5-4,CASSLERGRSNEQFF
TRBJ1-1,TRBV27,CASSFLGGSTEAFF
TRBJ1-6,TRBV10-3,CAIRGSWGAEVSPLHF
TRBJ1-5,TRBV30,CAAEMDISGNQPQHF
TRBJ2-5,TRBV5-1,CASSPTQLAGVGETQYF
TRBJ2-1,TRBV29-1,CSVEWSSSYNEQFF
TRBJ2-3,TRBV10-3,CASGGTDTQYF
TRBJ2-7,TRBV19,CASSRTGNYEQYF
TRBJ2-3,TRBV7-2,CASSYTDTQYF
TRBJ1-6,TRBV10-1,CATKGGRAIDNSPLHF
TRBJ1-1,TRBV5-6,CASSLSAGGDTEAFF
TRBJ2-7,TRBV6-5,CASRETGSSYEQYF
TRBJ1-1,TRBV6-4,CASSDSGSTEAFF
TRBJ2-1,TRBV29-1,CSVDPGQGAQTHEFF
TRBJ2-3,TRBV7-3,CASSLMGPSGGASDTQYF
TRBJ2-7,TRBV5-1,CASRPQDLPRNEQYF
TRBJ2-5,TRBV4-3,CASSQVLVGETQYF